The T cell receptor (beta chain) under discussion was sequenced for a study of shared clonotypes between healthy human individuals. About the study: Donors were two women and a few men aged 18 to 49.

In the case of this clone: Its specificity is not known.

Whole-study findings and limits: Shared across a few donors were around 5% of the naive CD4 clonotypes.

In the original analysis: From ImmunoSEQ came sequences covering only the junction and carrying no quality scores, so filtering differed. Here immunoSEQ multiplex PCR was the method, and the copy in TCRdb shows in-frame clones only, minus some. The DNA gave D and trimming, while V, J and clone size come from that table. This sample has roughly 2.2 million clones, with more than 85% found just once. This receptor was identified in a man aged 18 to 30 in good health. Some clones in this sample may be carry-over from other donors' samples. Sequenced input: naive CD4+ T cells from PBMCs. Subset reported: CD45RA+ positively selected.

The DNA for the CDR3 is TGTGCCAGCAGTTTAGGTGGCGGGAGCGCCTACAATGAGCAGTTCTTC. It encodes CASSLGGGSAYNEQFF. The chain has TRBV6-6 and TRBJ2-1, with TRBD2 matching over 7 bases. The CDR3 totals 16 residues. Per germline, CDR1 MNHNY and CDR2 SVGAGI (reference sequence). After removal of 4 bases from V and 2 bases from J, the junction contained 8 bases not matched to a gene.